The clone carrying this T cell receptor beta chain was seen only a few times. Antigen specificity is unknown. Before being chosen for sequencing, patients had shown CD8+CD57+ cell expansion by flow cytometry. Every one of the patients had aplastic anemia (severe, acquired). All patients were therapy-naive when blood was sampled. V was pared by 2 bases and J by 10 bases, with 9 bases between. This CDR3 is 13 amino acids long. In germline, CDR1 is MNHNS, CDR2 SASEGT. The data stem from a study of CD8+CD57+ T cells in acquired aplastic anemia. Across the study: DNA per sorted CD4+ or CD8+ sample ranged roughly 0.17 to 27.4 ug, averaging roughly 3.2 ug.

Study results and caveats: Patients and controls shared twenty-nine CD8+ CDR3 sequences, highly expressed in patients.

Profiling of TCR beta VDJ combinations and CDR3 sequences used genomic DNA as template. MiXCR, applied by TCRdb to the reads, yields one record per CDR3 protein. The table records 220,000 or so distinct CDR3 sequences, approximately 65% of them present only once. The chain recombines TRBV6-1 with TRBJ1-6, with D unresolved. The specimen was sorted CD4+, CD8+, or CD8+CD57+ T cells (not recorded which) from PBMCs. The receptor comes from a human donor with aplastic anemia. The CDR3 nucleotides read TGTGCCAGCAGTGAATCAACCCGCTCACCCCTCCACTTT. This translates into CASSESTRSPLHF.